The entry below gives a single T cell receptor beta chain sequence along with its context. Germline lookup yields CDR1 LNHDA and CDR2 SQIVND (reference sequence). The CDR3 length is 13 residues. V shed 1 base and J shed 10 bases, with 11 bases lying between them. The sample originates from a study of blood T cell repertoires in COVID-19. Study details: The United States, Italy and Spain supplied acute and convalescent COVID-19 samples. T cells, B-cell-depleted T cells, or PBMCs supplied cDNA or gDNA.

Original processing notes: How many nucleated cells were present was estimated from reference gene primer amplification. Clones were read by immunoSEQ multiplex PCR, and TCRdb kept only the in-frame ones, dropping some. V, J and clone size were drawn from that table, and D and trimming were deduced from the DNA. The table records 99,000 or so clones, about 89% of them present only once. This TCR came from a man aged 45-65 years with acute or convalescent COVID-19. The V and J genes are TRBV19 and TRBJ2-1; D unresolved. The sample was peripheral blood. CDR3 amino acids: CASSIASKREQFF. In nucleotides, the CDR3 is TGTGCCAGTAGTATAGCGTCAAAACGGGAGCAGTTCTTC. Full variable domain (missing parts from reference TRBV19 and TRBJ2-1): DGGITQSPKYLFRKEGQNVTLSCEQNLNHDAMYWYRQDPGQGLRLIYYSQIVNDFQKGDIAEGYSVSREKKESFPLTVTSAQKNPTAFYLCASSIASKREQFFGPGTRLTVL.